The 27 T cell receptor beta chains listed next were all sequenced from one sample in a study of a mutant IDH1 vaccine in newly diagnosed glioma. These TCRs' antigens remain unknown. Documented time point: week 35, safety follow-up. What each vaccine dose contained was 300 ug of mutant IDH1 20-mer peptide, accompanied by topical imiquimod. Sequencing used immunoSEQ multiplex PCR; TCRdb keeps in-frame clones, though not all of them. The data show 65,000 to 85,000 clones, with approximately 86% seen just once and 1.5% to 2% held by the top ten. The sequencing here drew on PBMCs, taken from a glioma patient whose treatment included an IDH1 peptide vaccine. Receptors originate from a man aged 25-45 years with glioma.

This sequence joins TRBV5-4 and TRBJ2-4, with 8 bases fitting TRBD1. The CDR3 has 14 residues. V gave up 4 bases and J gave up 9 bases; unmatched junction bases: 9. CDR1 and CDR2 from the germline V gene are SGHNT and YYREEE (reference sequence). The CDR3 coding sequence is TGTGCCAGCAGCGCGGACAGGGACGGCGGCATTCAGTACTTC. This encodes CASSADRDGGIQYF.

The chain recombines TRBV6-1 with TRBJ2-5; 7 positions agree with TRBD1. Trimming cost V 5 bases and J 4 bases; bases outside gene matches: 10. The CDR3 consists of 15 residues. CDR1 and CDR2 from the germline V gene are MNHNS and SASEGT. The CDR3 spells CASSKGQAWGETQYF. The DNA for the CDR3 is TGTGCCAGCAGTAAAGGACAGGCTTGGGGAGAGACCCAGTACTTC.

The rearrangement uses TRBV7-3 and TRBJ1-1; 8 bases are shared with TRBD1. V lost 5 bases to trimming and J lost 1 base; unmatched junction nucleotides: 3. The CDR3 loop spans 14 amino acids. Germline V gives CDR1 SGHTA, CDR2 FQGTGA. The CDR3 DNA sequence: TGTGCCAGCAGCACCGGGACAGGGAACACTGAAGCTTTCTTT. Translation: CASSTGTGNTEAFF.

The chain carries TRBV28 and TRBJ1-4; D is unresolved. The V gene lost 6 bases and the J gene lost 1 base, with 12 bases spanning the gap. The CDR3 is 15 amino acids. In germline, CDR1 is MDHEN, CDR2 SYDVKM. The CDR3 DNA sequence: TGTGCCAGCAGCCCGAGAGGCTTAACTAATGAAAAACTGTTTTTT. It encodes CASSPRGLTNEKLFF.

The CDR3 loop is CASSLVGGRLHEQYF. CDR3 nucleotides: TGTGCCAGCAGCTTGGTGGGGGGGAGGCTTCACGAGCAGTACTTC. The gene calls are TRBV5-4 and TRBJ2-7, with 7 bases matching TRBD2. The J segment lost 5 bases and the V segment lost 0 bases, leaving 8 bases of the junction unmatched. The CDR3 sequence is 15 residues long. CDR1 and CDR2 from the germline V gene are SGHNT and YYREEE (reference sequence).

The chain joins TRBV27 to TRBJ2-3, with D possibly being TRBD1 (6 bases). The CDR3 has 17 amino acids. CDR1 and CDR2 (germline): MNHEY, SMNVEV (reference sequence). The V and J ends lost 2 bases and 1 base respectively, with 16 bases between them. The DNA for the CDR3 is TGTGCCAGCAGTTTACTGAAACAGGGATTGGGCACAGATACGCAGTATTTT. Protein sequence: CASSLLKQGLGTDTQYF.

The CDR3 nucleotides are TGTGCCAGCAGCTTAGTAGCGGGGGGGAACGCGAACACCGGGGAGCTGTTTTTT. The encoded protein is CASSLVAGGNANTGELFF. The J gene is TRBJ2-2, the V gene TRBV7-6; 11 bases fit TRBD2. J gave up 0 bases and V 1 base, and 4 bases lay outside the gene matches. The CDR3 has 18 residues. In germline, CDR1 is SGHVS, CDR2 FNYEAQ.

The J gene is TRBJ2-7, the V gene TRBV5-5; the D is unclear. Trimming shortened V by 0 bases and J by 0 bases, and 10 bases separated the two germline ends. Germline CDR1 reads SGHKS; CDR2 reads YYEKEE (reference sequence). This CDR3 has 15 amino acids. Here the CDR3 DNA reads TGTGCCAGCAGCTTGGGCCTCGAAAGCTCCTACGAGCAGTACTTC. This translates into CASSLGLESSYEQYF.

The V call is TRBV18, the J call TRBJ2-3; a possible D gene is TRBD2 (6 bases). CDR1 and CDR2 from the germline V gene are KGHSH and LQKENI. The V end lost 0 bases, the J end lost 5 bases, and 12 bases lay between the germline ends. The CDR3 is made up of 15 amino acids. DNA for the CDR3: TGTGCCAGCTCACCACCGGCAGGGCGGGGAGATACGCAGTATTTT. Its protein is CASSPPAGRGDTQYF.

CDR3 in DNA: TGTGCCAGTAGTATAACCAGGTATAGCAATCAGCCCCAGCATTTT. Amino acid sequence: CASSITRYSNQPQHF. The rearrangement uses TRBV19 and TRBJ1-5; D remains unclear. Per the germline V gene, CDR1 is LNHDA and CDR2 is SQIVND (reference sequence). The V gene lost 2 bases and the J gene lost 0 bases, with 8 bases spanning the gap. The CDR3 spans 15 residues.

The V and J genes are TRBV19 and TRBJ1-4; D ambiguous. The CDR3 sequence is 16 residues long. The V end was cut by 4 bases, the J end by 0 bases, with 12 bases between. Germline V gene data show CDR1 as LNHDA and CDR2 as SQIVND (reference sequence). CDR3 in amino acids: CASSKTHPTTNEKLFF. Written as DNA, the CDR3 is TGTGCCAGTAGTAAGACGCACCCGACAACTAATGAAAAACTGTTTTTT.

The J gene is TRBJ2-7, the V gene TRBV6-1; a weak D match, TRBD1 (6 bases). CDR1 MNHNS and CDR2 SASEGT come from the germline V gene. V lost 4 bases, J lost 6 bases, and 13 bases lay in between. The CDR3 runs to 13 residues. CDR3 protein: CASSGTDLSEQYF. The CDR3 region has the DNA TGTGCCAGCAGTGGGACAGATCTTAGCGAGCAGTACTTC.

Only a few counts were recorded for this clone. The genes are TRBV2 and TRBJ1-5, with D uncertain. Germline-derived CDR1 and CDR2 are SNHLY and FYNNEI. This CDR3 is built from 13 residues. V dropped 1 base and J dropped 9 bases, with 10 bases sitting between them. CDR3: CASSEDLPGPQHF. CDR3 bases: TGTGCCAGCAGTGAAGACTTGCCGGGGCCCCAGCATTTT.

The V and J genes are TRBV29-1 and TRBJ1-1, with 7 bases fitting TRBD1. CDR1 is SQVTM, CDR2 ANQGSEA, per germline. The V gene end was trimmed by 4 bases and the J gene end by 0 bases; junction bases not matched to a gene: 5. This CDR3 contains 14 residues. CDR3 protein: CSVAPTGMNTEAFF. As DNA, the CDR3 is TGCAGCGTTGCCCCGACAGGGATGAACACTGAAGCTTTCTTT.

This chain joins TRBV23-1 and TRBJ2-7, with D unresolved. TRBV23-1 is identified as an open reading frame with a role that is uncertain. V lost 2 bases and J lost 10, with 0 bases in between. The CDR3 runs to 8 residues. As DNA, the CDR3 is TGCGCCAGCAGTCAACAGTACTTC. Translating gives CASSQQYF.

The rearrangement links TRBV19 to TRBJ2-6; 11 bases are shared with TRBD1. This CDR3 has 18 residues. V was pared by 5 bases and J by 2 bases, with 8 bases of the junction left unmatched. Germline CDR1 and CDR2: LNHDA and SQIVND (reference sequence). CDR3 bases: TGTGCCAGTAGTGTACCGGGACAGGGGGTCACTGGGGCCAACGTCCTGACTTTC. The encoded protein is CASSVPGQGVTGANVLTF.

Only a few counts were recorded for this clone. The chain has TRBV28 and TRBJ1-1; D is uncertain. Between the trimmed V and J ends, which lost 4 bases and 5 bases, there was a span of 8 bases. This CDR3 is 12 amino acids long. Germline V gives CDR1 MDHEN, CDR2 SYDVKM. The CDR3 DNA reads TGTGCCAGCAGTTCCACGGGAACTGAAGCTTTCTTT. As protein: CASSSTGTEAFF. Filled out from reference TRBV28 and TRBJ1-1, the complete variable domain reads DVKVTQSSRYLVKRTGEKVFLECVQDMDHENMFWYRQDPGLGLRLIYFSYDVKMKEKGDIPEGYSVSREKKERFSLILESASTNQTSMYLCASSSTGTEAFFGQGTRLTVV.

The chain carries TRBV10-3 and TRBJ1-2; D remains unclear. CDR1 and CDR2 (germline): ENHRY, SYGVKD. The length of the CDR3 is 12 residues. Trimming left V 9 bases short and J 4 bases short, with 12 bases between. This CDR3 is CAMQRDSYGYTF. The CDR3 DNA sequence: TGTGCCATGCAAAGGGATAGCTATGGCTACACCTTC.

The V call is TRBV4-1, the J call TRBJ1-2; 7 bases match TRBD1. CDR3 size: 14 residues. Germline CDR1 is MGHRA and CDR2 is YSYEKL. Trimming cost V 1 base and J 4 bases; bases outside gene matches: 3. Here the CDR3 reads CASSQVGQLYGYTF. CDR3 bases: TGCGCCAGCAGCCAAGTGGGACAGCTCTATGGCTACACCTTC.

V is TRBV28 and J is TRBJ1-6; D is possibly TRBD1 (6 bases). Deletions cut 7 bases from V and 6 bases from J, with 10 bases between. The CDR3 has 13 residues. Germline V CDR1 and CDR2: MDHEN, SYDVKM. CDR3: CASMGGSNSPLHF. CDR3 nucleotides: TGTGCCAGCATGGGGGGCAGTAATTCACCCCTCCACTTT.

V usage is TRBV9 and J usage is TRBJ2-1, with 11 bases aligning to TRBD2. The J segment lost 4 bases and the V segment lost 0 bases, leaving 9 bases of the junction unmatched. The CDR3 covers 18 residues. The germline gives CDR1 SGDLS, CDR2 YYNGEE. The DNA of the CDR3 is TGTGCCAGCAGCGTAGATATTAGCGGGGGGGCCTTGTACAATGAGCAGTTCTTC. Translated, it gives CASSVDISGGALYNEQFF.

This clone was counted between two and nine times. As DNA, the CDR3 is TGTGCCAGCAGGAGGGTTTGGACTGAAGCTTTCTTT. It codes for CASRRVWTEAFF. The gene calls are TRBV28 and TRBJ1-1; D gene uncertain. Germline assignment: CDR1 MDHEN and CDR2 SYDVKM. This CDR3 has 12 residues. Trimming shortened V by 6 bases and J by 5 bases, and 10 bases separated the two germline ends.

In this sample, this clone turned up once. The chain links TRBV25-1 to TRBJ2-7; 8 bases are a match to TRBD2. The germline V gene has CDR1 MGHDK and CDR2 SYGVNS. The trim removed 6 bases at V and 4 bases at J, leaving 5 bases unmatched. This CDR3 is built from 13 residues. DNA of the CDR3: TGTGCCAGCAGCATCGGGAGGGGATACGAGCAGTACTTC. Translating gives CASSIGRGYEQYF.

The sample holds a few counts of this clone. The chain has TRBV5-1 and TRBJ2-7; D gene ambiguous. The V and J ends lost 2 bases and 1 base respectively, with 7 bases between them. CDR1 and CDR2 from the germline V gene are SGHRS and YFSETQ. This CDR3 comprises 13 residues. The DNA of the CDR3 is TGCGCCAGCAGCTTACCTCCTTCCTACGAGCAGTACTTC. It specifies CASSLPPSYEQYF.

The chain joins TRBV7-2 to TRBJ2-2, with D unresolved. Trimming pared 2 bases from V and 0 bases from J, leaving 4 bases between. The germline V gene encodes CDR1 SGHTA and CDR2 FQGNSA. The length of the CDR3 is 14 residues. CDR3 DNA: TGTGCCAGCAGCTTATTAGCGAACACCGGGGAGCTGTTTTTT. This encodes CASSLLANTGELFF.

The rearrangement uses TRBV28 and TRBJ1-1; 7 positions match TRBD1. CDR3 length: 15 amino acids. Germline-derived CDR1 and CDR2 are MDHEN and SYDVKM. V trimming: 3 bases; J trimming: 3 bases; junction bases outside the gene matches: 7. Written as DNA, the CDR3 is TGTGCCAGCAGTTTCGCCAGGGGGGGGTACACTGAAGCTTTCTTT. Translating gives CASSFARGGYTEAFF.

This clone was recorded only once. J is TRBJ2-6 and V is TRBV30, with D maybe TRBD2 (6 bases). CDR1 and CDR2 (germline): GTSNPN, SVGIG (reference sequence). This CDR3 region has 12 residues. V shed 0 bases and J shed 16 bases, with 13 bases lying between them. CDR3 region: CAWSVLIGGLTF. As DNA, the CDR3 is TGTGCCTGGAGTGTACTCATCGGGGGACTGACTTTC.